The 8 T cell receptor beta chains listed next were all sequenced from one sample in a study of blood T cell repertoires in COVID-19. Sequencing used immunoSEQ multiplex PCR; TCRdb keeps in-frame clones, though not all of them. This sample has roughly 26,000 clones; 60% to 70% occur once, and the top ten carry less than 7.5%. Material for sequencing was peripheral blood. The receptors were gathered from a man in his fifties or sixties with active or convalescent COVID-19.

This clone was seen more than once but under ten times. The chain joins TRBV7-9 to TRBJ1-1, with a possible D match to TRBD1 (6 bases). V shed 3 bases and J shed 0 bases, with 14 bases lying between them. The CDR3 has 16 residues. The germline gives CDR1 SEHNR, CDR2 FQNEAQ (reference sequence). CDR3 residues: CASSFVRGPMNTEAFF. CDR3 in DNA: TGTGCCAGCAGCTTTGTCAGGGGCCCAATGAACACTGAAGCTTTCTTT.

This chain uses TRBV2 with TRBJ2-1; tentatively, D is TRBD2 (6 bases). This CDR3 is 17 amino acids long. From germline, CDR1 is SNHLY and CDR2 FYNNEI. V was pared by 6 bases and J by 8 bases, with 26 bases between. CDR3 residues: CASSPRLRLVLADEQFF. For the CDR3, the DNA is TGTGCCAGCAGCCCTCGATTAAGACTAGTTCTGGCAGATGAGCAGTTCTTC.

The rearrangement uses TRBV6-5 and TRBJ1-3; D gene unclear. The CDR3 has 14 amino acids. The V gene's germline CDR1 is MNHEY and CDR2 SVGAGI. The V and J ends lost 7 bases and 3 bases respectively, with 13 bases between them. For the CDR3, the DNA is TGTGCCAGCATCCCGGGATCGGATGGAAACACCATATATTTT. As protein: CASIPGSDGNTIYF.

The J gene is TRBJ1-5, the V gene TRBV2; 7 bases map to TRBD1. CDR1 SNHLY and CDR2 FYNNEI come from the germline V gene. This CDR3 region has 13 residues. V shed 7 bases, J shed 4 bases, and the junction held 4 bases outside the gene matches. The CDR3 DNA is TGTGCCAGCACTCGACAGGGAAATCAGCCCCAGCATTTT. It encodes CASTRQGNQPQHF.

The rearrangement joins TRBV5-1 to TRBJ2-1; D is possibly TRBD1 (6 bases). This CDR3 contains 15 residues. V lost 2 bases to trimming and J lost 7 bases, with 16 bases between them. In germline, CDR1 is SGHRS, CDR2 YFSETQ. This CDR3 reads CASSLLPSRGNEQFF. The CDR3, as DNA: TGCGCCAGCAGCTTACTACCCTCTAGGGGGAATGAGCAGTTCTTC.

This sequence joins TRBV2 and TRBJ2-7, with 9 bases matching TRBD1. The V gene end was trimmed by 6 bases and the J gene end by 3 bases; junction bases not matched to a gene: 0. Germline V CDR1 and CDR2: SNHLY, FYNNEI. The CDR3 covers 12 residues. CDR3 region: CASRGQGYEQYF. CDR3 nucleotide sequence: TGTGCCAGCAGGGGACAGGGCTACGAGCAGTACTTC. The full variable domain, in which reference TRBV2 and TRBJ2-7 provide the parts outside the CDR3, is EPEVTQTPSHQVTQMGQEVILRCVPISNHLYFYWYRQILGQKVEFLVSFYNNEISEKSEIFDDQFSVERPDGSNFTLKIRSTKLEDSAMYFCASRGQGYEQYFGPGTRLTVT.

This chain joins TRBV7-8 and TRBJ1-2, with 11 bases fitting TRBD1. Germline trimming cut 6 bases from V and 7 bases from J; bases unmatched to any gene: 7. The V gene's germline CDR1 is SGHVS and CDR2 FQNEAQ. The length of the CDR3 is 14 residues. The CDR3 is CASRGQGDLSGYTF. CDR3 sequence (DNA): TGTGCCAGCAGGGGACAGGGGGACTTGTCTGGCTACACCTTC.

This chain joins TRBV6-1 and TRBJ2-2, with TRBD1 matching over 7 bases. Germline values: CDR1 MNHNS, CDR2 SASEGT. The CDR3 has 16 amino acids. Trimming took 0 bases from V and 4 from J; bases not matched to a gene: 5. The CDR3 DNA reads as TGTGCCAGCAGTGAAGCGGGACAGCCCGGCACCGGGGAGCTGTTTTTT. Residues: CASSEAGQPGTGELFF.